This T cell receptor (beta chain) comes out of a study of blood T cell repertoires in COVID-19. Background on the study: Acute-phase and convalescent COVID-19 samples originated in the United States, Italy and Spain. T cells, B-cell-depleted T cells, or PBMCs provided the cDNA or gDNA that served as material.

After removal of 3 bases from V and 2 bases from J, the junction contained 5 bases not matched to a gene. Germline V gives CDR1 LNHDA, CDR2 SQIVND (reference sequence). This CDR3 has 15 residues. In the source study's methods: Amplification of reference gene primers provided the estimated nucleated cell counts. Assay used: immunoSEQ multiplex PCR; TCRdb lists only in-frame clones, some missing. D and trimming were read from the DNA, whereas the V and J calls and clone size are those reported in that table. The sample contains roughly 140,000 clones, around 83% of which appear only once. The specimen was peripheral blood. The source of this sequence is a woman in her fifties or sixties in a cohort sampled during active or convalescent COVID-19. This chain links TRBV19 with TRBJ2-7, with TRBD2 matching 9 bases. The CDR3 DNA reads TGTGCCAGTAGTATCTCTGCGGGGGGGCCCTACGAGCAGTACTTC. The encoded protein is CASSISAGGPYEQYF.